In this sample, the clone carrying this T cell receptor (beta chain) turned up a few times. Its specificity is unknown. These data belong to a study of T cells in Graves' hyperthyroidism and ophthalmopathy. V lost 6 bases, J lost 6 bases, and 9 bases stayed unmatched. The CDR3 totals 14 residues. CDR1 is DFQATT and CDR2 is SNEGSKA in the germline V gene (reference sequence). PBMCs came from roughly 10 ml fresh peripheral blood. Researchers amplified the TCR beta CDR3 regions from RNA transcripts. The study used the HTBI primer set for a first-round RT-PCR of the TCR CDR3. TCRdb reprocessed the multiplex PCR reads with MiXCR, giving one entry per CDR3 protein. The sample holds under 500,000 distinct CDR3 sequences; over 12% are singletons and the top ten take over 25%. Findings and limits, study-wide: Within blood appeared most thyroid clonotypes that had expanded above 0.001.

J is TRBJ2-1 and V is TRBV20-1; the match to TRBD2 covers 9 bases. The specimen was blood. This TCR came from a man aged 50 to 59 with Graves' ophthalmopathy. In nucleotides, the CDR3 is TGCAGTGCCACCCTCGCGGGAGGGCCCAATGAGCAGTTCTTC. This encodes CSATLAGGPNEQFF.